This entry features one T cell receptor beta chain sequence. Clones were sequenced by immunoSEQ multiplex PCR, and TCRdb holds only the in-frame ones, with some missing. The table records 200,000 to 250,000 clones, just over 85% of them present only once. The entry originates in a study of blood T cell repertoires in COVID-19. Sequencing was performed on PBMCs or T cells enriched from blood (not recorded which). The TCR was taken from a woman between 40 and 50 years old with acute COVID-19.

CDR3 amino acids: CASSLAVTGTVGTEAFF. The DNA for the CDR3 is TGTGCCAGCAGCTTAGCGGTTACAGGGACAGTGGGTACTGAAGCTTTCTTT. The gene calls are TRBV7-6 and TRBJ1-1; the match to TRBD1 covers 7 bases. V lost 0 bases to trimming and J lost 5 bases; unmatched junction nucleotides: 12. The germline gives CDR1 SGHVS, CDR2 FNYEAQ. This CDR3 spans 17 amino acids.